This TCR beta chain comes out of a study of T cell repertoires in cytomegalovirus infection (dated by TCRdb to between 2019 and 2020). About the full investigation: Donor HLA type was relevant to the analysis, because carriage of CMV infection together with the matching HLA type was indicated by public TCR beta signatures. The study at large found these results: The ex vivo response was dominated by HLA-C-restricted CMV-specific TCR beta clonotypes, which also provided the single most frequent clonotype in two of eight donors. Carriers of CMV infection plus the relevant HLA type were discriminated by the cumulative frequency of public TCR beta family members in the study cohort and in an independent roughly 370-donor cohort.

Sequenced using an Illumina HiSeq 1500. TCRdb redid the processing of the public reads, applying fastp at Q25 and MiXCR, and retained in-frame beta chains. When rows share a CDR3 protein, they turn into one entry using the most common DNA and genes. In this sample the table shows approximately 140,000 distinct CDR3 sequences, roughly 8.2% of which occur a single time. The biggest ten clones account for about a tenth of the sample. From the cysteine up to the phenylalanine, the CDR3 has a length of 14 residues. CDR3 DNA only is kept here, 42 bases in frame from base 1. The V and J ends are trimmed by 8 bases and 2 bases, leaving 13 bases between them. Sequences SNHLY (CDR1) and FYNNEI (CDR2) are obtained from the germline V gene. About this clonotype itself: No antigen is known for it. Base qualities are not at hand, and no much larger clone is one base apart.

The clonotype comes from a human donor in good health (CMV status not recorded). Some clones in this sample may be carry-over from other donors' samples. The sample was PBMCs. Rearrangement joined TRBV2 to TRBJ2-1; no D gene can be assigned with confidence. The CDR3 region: CASRSGSTYNEQFF. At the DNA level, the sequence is TGTGCCAGCCGATCAGGATCTACCTACAATGAGCAGTTCTTC.